This TCR beta chain derives from a study of T-cell reconstitution after alpha-beta-depleted transplantation in children. This clonotype appeared many times. V was pared by 6 bases and J by 1 base, with 12 bases between. This CDR3 has 14 residues. As it was prepared, the TCRbeta library received unique molecular identifiers. MiXCR, run by TCRdb on the PCR reads, gives a single entry per CDR3 protein. The profile shows hundreds of thousands of distinct CDR3 sequences, roughly 15% of them singletons. Sequenced material: PBMCs from the stem cell graft donor, taken from the stem cell graft. The chain links TRBV12-3 or TRBV12-4 to TRBJ1-1, with unresolved D. The clonotype originates from a human donor who donated a stem cell graft to a child with acute myeloid leukemia. This CDR3 reads CASSPGGWNTEAFF. In DNA form, the CDR3 reads TGTGCCAGCAGCCCTGGAGGTTGGAACACTGAAGCTTTCTTT.